The 20 T cell receptor beta chains below come from one sample, sequenced in a study of human T cells and chemical hapten exposure. Time point denoted: pre-sensitization, week 0. The treatment: therapeutic diphenylcyclopropenone sensitization with weekly scalp DPC. TCRdb recomputed calls from the RACE reads with MiXCR, one row per CDR3 protein. This sample has about 120,000 distinct CDR3 sequences, with 13% found just once. Specimen: whole blood, collected in connection with sensitization to the hapten diphenylcyclopropenone (DPC). These receptors were collected from a woman aged 18-35 years with alopecia areata. Some clones in this sample may be carry-over from other donors' samples.

In this sample, this clonotype turned up once. The chain carries TRBV5-5 and TRBJ2-7; TRBD2 agrees at 7 bases. This CDR3 is 14 amino acids long. V was pared by 4 bases and J by 3 bases, with 7 bases of the junction left unmatched. CDR1 and CDR2 from the germline V gene are SGHKS and YYEKEE (reference sequence). The CDR3 spells CASSAPGLFYEQYF. DNA for the CDR3: TGTGCCAGCAGCGCACCGGGACTATTCTACGAGCAGTACTTC.

In this sample, this clonotype turned up a few times. The chain combines TRBV20-1 with TRBJ1-2; a weak D match, TRBD1 (5 bases). The germline CDR1 and CDR2 sequences are DFQATT and SNEGSKA (reference sequence). Trimming left V 5 bases short and J 2 bases short, with 12 bases between. This CDR3 spans 13 amino acids. CDR3 residues: CSAPRAENYGYTF. The CDR3 nucleotides are TGCAGTGCTCCCAGGGCTGAGAACTATGGCTACACCTTC.

This clonotype has a count of ten or more. V usage is TRBV7-2 and J usage is TRBJ2-5; TRBD1 aligns across 7 bases. The V gene's germline CDR1 is SGHTA and CDR2 FQGNSA. V dropped 4 bases and J dropped 5; count of bases not matched to a gene: 10. CDR3 size: 15 residues. CDR3 nucleotide sequence: TGTGCCAGCAGCTCCCCGACCGGGACAGTGGAGACCCAGTACTTC. This translates into CASSSPTGTVETQYF.

CDR3 region: CSVVGTSGNTIYF. The CDR3 DNA follows: TGCAGCGTTGTCGGGACCTCTGGAAACACCATATATTTT. The chain links TRBV29-1 to TRBJ1-3; D is perhaps TRBD1 (5 bases). Deletions cut 4 bases from V and 0 bases from J, with 7 bases between. The germline V gene has CDR1 SQVTM and CDR2 ANQGSEA. The CDR3 spans 13 residues.

In this sample, this clonotype turned up many times. V gene TRBV7-9 combines with J gene TRBJ2-7, with 7 bases that match TRBD1. CDR3 length: 14 amino acids. In germline, CDR1 is SEHNR, CDR2 FQNEAQ (reference sequence). J was trimmed by 0 bases and V by 5 bases; bases with no gene match: 4. The CDR3 DNA is TGTGCCAGCAGCGAGGGACAGCTCTCCTACGAGCAGTACTTC. Translated: CASSEGQLSYEQYF.

The chain is built from TRBV4-1 and TRBJ2-6; a possible D gene is TRBD1 (5 bases). This CDR3 has 16 amino acids. V was pared by 0 bases and J by 8 bases, with 14 bases between. Germline CDR1 MGHRA, CDR2 YSYEKL. CDR3 in DNA: TGCGCCAGCAGCCAAGAACTGGGGCCGGAGTCCAACGTCCTGACTTTC. Its protein product is CASSQELGPESNVLTF.

The chain couples TRBV18 to TRBJ2-7; 9 nucleotides agree with TRBD1. CDR3 length equals 14 residues. Germline V gene lookup returns CDR1 KGHSH and CDR2 LQKENI. V was clipped by 3 bases and J by 7 bases; unmatched bases: 7. CDR3 sequence reads: CASSPGTGTWEQYF. In nucleotides, the CDR3 is TGTGCCAGCTCACCCGGGACAGGGACCTGGGAGCAGTACTTC.

The chain has TRBV5-6 and TRBJ2-4; possibly TRBD2 for D (6 bases). The CDR3 loop spans 16 amino acids. Trimming took 1 base from V and 0 from J, leaving 11 bases between them. Germline V gene sequence: CDR1 SGHDT, CDR2 YYEEEE. The CDR3, as DNA: TGTGCCAGCAGCTTGCGTTACGGGGGAGCCAAAAACATTCAGTACTTC. This encodes CASSLRYGGAKNIQYF.

The genes are TRBV12-3 or TRBV12-4 and TRBJ1-5; TRBD1 is a possible D gene (6 bases). There are 15 residues in the CDR3. V gave up 3 bases and J gave up 3 bases, with 12 bases separating them. The CDR3 protein is CASSFRGQFNQPQHF. The CDR3 nucleotides read TGTGCCAGCAGTTTCAGAGGACAGTTCAATCAGCCCCAGCATTTT.

The chain couples TRBV7-6 to TRBJ2-5, with unresolved D. CDR1 and CDR2 from the germline V gene are SGHVS and FNYEAQ. CDR3 length equals 14 residues. Trimming pared 5 bases from V and 2 bases from J, leaving 12 bases between. The CDR3 nucleotides are TGTGCCAGCAGCCGCTCCGGTGAGCAAGAGACCCAGTACTTC. Translated, it gives CASSRSGEQETQYF.

This clonotype was observed a few times. V usage is TRBV28 and J usage is TRBJ2-2; no clear D. This CDR3 is 16 amino acids long. Trimming shortened V by 6 bases and J by 2 bases, and 16 bases separated the two germline ends. Looked up from germline, CDR1 is MDHEN and CDR2 is SYDVKM. The CDR3 DNA sequence: TGTGCCAGCAGCCACACCAGCTGGGCAAACACCGGGGAGCTGTTTTTT. Its protein is CASSHTSWANTGELFF.

This clonotype has a handful of counts. The V call is TRBV7-2, the J call TRBJ2-3; D could derive from TRBD1 or TRBD2 (5 bases each). CDR1 SGHTA and CDR2 FQGNSA come from the germline V gene. The V end lost 2 bases, the J end lost 6 bases, and 12 bases lay between the germline ends. The CDR3 consists of 14 residues. CDR3 bases: TGTGCCAGCAGCTTAAGGGGTAGGGAGGATACGCAGTATTTT. Protein sequence: CASSLRGREDTQYF.

The V call is TRBV18, the J call TRBJ2-7; either TRBD1 or TRBD2 may supply D (7 bases each). Germline V gives CDR1 KGHSH, CDR2 LQKENI. This CDR3 has 16 amino acids. The V and J ends lost 3 bases and 0 bases respectively, with 15 bases between them. As DNA, the CDR3 is TGTGCCAGCTCACCGCTGTCAGGGGGGGGCTCCTACGAGCAGTACTTC. This translates into CASSPLSGGGSYEQYF.

This clonotype was detected only a few times. In DNA form, the CDR3 reads TGCGCCAGCAGTCAGGGTGACAACTATGGCTACACCTTC. Translating it yields CASSQGDNYGYTF. The genes are TRBV5-1 and TRBJ1-2, with a possible D match to TRBD1 (5 bases). The germline gives CDR1 SGHRS, CDR2 YFSETQ. The germline V and J ends were trimmed by 5 bases and 2 bases, with 10 bases remaining between them. The CDR3 covers 13 residues.

This clonotype was picked up a small number of times. This chain links TRBV4-3 with TRBJ2-7; D possibly corresponds to TRBD1 (5 bases). The germline CDR1 and CDR2 sequences are LGHNA and YSLEER. Deletions cut 0 bases from V and 4 bases from J, with 10 bases between. The CDR3 extends over 14 amino acids. CDR3: CASSQEIGVYEQYF. In nucleotides, the CDR3 is TGCGCCAGCAGCCAAGAAATAGGGGTATACGAGCAGTACTTC.

This chain links TRBV20-1 with TRBJ2-3; TRBD2 matches 10 bases. V shed 6 bases, J shed 1 base, and the junction held 7 bases outside the gene matches. Germline assignment: CDR1 DFQATT and CDR2 SNEGSKA (reference sequence). There are 15 residues in the CDR3. This CDR3 is CSASPGTSGTDTQYF. The CDR3, as DNA: TGCAGTGCGAGTCCCGGGACTAGCGGCACAGATACGCAGTATTTT.

This clonotype was counted a few times. This chain joins TRBV6-5 and TRBJ2-1; TRBD2 matches 12 bases. V gave up 6 bases and J gave up 7 bases; unmatched junction bases: 16. Germline lookup yields CDR1 MNHEY and CDR2 SVGAGI. CDR3 length: 18 amino acids. The CDR3 coding sequence is TGTGCCAGCAGCTTAGCTCCCTTAACTAGCGGGGGGATGAATGAGCAGTTCTTC. Protein product: CASSLAPLTSGGMNEQFF.

The chain employs TRBV7-8 and TRBJ1-1, with D tentatively TRBD1 (6 bases). The CDR3 loop spans 14 amino acids. Germline CDR1 and CDR2: SGHVS and FQNEAQ. The germline V and J ends were trimmed by 0 bases and 1 base, with 6 bases remaining between them. Here the CDR3 DNA reads TGTGCCAGCAGCTTAGCACAGGGGAACACTGAAGCTTTCTTT. Translated, it gives CASSLAQGNTEAFF.

This clonotype has just a few counts. The chain combines TRBV28 with TRBJ1-5; a possible D gene is TRBD1 (5 bases). Trimming left V 2 bases short and J 3 bases short, with 11 bases between. This CDR3 is 15 amino acids long. From germline, CDR1 is MDHEN and CDR2 SYDVKM. CDR3 sequence (DNA): TGTGCCAGCAGTTTACAGCAGGGTTCCAATCAGCCCCAGCATTTT. This sequence encodes CASSLQQGSNQPQHF. The variable domain in full, completed from reference TRBV28 and TRBJ1-5, reads DVKVTQSSRYLVKRTGEKVFLECVQDMDHENMFWYRQDPGLGLRLIYFSYDVKMKEKGDIPEGYSVSREKKERFSLILESASTNQTSMYLCASSLQQGSNQPQHFGDGTRLSIL.

The table lists this clonotype with many counts. The gene calls are TRBV27 and TRBJ1-1; 9 nucleotides line up with TRBD1. Germline assignment: CDR1 MNHEY and CDR2 SMNVEV (reference sequence). The ends lost 5 bases at V and 5 bases at J; junction bases unmatched: 3. The CDR3 loop spans 13 amino acids. CDR3 residues: CASSPDRGTEAFF. The DNA for the CDR3 is TGTGCCAGCAGTCCTGACAGGGGGACTGAAGCTTTCTTT.